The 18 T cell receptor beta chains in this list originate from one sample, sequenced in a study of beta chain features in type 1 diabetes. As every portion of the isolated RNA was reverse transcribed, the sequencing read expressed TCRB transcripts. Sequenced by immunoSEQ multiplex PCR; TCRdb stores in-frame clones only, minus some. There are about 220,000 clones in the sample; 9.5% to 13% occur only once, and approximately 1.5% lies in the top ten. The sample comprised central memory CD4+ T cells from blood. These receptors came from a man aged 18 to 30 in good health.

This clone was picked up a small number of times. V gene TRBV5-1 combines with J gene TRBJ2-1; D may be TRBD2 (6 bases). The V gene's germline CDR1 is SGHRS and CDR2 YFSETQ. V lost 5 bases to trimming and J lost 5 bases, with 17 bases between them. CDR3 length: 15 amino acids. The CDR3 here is CASREGQPGDNEQFF. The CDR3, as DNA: TGCGCCAGCAGGGAGGGCCAGCCCGGAGACAATGAGCAGTTCTTC.

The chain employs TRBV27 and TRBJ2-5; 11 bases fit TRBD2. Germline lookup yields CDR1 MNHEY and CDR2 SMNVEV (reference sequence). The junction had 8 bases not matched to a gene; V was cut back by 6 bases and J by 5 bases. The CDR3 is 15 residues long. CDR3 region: CASSSGTSGRETQYF. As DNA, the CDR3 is TGTGCCAGCAGCTCCGGGACTAGCGGTCGGGAGACCCAGTACTTC.

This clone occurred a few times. For the CDR3, the DNA is TGTGCCAGCAGCTTAGCTGCAGGGACAGACTACGAGCAGTACTTC. It is translated as CASSLAAGTDYEQYF. The chain combines TRBV7-2 with TRBJ2-7, with 7 bases fitting TRBD1. Germline assignment: CDR1 SGHTA and CDR2 FQGNSA. Trimming took 0 bases from V and 3 from J; bases not matched to a gene: 5. The CDR3 is 15 amino acids.

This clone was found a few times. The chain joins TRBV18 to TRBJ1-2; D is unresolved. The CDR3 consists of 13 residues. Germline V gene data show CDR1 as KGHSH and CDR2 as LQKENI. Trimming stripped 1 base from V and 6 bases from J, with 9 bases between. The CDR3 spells CASSPQESDGYTF. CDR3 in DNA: TGTGCCAGCTCACCACAAGAGTCAGATGGCTACACCTTC.

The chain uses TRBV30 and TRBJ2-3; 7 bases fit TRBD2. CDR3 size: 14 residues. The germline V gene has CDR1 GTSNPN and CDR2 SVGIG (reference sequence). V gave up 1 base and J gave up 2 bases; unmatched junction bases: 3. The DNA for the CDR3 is TGTGCCTGGAGTGATAGCGGGTTCACAGATACGCAGTATTTT. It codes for CAWSDSGFTDTQYF.

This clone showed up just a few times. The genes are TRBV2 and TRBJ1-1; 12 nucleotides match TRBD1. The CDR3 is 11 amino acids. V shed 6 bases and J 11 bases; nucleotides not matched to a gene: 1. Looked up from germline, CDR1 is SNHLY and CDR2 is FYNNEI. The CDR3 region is CASRGQGAAFF. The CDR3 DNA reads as TGTGCCAGCAGGGGACAGGGGGCGGCTTTCTTT.

CDR3 nucleotide sequence: TGTGCCAGTAGTAGGACCCCAGAAAACCGGGGTCAGCCCCAGCATTTT. Residues: CASSRTPENRGQPQHF. V is TRBV19 and J is TRBJ1-5; D ambiguous. CDR3 size: 16 residues. V lost 4 bases, J lost 6 bases, and 19 bases lay in between. Germline values: CDR1 LNHDA, CDR2 SQIVND (reference sequence).

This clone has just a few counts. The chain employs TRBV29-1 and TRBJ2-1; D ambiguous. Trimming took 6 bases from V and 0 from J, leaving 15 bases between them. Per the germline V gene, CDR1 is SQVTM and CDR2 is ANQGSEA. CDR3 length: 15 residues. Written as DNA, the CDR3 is TGCAGCGTCCTCCCGGCAACGGGCTCCTACAATGAGCAGTTCTTC. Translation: CSVLPATGSYNEQFF.

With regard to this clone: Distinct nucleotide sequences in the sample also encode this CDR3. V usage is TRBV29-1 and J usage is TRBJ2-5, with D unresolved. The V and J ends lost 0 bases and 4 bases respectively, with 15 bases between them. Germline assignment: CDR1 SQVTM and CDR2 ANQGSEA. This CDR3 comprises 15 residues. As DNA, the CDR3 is TGCAGCGTTGAAGAACGGCGAGTCGGTAGAGAGACCCAGTACTTC. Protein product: CSVEERRVGRETQYF.

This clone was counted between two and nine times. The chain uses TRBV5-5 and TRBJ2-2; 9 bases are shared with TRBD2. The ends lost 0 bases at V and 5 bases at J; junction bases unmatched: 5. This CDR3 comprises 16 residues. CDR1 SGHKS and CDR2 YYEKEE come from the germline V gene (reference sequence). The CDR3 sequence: CASSLALAGRTGELFF. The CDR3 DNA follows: TGTGCCAGCAGCTTGGCCCTAGCGGGGCGGACCGGGGAGCTGTTTTTT.

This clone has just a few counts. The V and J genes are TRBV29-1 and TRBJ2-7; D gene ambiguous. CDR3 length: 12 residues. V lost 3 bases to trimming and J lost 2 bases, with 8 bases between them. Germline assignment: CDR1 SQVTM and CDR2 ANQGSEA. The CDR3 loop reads CSVDGGAYEQYF. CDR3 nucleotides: TGCAGCGTTGACGGCGGCGCCTACGAGCAGTACTTC.

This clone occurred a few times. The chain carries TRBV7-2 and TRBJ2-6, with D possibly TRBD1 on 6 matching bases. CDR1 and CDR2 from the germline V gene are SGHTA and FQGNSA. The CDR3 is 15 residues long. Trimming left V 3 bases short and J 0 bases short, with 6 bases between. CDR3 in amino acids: CASSLDSSGANVLTF. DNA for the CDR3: TGTGCCAGCAGCTTGGACAGCTCTGGGGCCAACGTCCTGACTTTC. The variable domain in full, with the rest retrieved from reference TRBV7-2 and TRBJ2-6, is GAGVSQSPSNKVTEKGKDVELRCDPISGHTALYWYRQSLGQGLEFLIYFQGNSAPDKSGLPSDRFSAERTGGSVSTLTIQRTQQEDSAVYLCASSLDSSGANVLTFGAGSRLTVL.

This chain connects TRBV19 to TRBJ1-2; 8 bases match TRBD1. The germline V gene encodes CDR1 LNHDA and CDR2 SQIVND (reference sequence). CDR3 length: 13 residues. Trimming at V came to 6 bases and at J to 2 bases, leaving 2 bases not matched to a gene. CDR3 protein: CASRGQANYGYTF. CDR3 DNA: TGTGCCAGTAGGGGACAGGCGAACTATGGCTACACCTTC.

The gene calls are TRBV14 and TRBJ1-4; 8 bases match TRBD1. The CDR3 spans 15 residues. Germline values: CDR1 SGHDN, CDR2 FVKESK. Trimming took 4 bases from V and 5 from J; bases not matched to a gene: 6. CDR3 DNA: TGTGCCAGCAGCCCCAGGACAGGGAGGAATGAAAAACTGTTTTTT. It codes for CASSPRTGRNEKLFF.

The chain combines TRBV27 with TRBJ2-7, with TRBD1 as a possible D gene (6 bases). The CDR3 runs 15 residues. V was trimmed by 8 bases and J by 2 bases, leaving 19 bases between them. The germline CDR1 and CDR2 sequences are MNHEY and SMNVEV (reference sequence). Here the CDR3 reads CASSTLPGQPYEQYF. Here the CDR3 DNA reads TGTGCCAGCTCGACCCTACCAGGACAGCCCTACGAGCAGTACTTC.

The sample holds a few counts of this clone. The CDR3, as DNA: TGTGCCTCCTCAGCCCTAGGCTACGAGCAGTACTTC. Translating it yields CASSALGYEQYF. The chain is built from TRBV2 and TRBJ2-7; D remains ambiguous. Germline CDR1 and CDR2: SNHLY and FYNNEI. Trimming removed 11 bases at V and 3 bases at J, with 14 bases between. The CDR3 sequence is 12 residues long.

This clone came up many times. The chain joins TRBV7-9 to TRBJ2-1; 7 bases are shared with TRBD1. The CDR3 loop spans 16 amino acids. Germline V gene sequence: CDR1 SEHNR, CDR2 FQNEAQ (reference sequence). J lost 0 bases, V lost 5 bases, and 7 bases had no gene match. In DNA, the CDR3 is TGTGCCAGCAGCCGACAGGGACCCAGCTCCTACAATGAGCAGTTCTTC. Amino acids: CASSRQGPSSYNEQFF.

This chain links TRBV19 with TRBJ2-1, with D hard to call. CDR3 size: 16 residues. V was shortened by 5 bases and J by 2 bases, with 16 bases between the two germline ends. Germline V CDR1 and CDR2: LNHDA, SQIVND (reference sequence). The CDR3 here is CASSSSGLFPYNEQFF. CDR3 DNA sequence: TGTGCCAGTAGTTCGTCCGGGCTTTTCCCCTACAATGAGCAGTTCTTC.